The source of this T cell receptor (beta chain) is a study of identical twins. Whole-study results and caveats: Weaker excess sharing between twins was seen in beta out-of-frame sequences. Twin sharing of out-of-frame TCR alpha was underestimated by models in monozygotic pairs.

With regard to this clonotype: The antigen remains undetermined.

TCRdb ran MiXCR on the 5' RACE reads and lists one entry per CDR3 protein. The table records a few hundred thousand distinct CDR3 sequences, over 9.5% of them present only once. V lost 1 base and J lost 3, with 8 bases in between. The germline V gene encodes CDR1 DFQATT and CDR2 SNEGSKA (reference sequence). The CDR3 is made up of 13 amino acids. The same sample was also used in a study of yellow fever vaccine responses in identical twins.

This receptor was taken from a woman under 30 in good health. Sequenced: memory (CD45RO+) T cells sorted from blood. This chain links TRBV20-1 with TRBJ2-3; maybe TRBD1 (5 bases). The CDR3 sequence: CSARGGGTDTQYF. The CDR3 DNA reads as TGCAGTGCTAGAGGGGGCGGAACAGATACGCAGTATTTT.